This passage covers 21 T cell receptor beta chains from one sample sequenced in a study of identifying expanded T cells in peripheral blood. Using immunoSEQ multiplex PCR, the repertoire was profiled, and TCRdb retains in-frame clones only, with some absent. Seen here are about 130,000 clones, 80% to 90% observed once, and the top ten hold roughly 8%. Sequencing was carried out using blood. The receptors were sampled from a person aged 18 to 75 in good health.

V is TRBV14 and J is TRBJ1-4; TRBD1 is a possible D gene (6 bases). Trimming shortened V by 4 bases and J by 3 bases, and 12 bases separated the two germline ends. In germline, CDR1 is SGHDN, CDR2 FVKESK. The CDR3 has 15 residues. The CDR3 is CASSPIGQPNEKLFF. As DNA, the CDR3 is TGTGCCAGCAGCCCTATAGGACAGCCTAATGAAAAACTGTTTTTT. The full variable domain, rest sourced from reference TRBV14 and TRBJ1-4, is EAGVTQFPSHSVIEKGQTVTLRCDPISGHDNLYWYRRVMGKEIKFLLHFVKESKQDESGMPNNRFLAERTGGTYSTLKVQPAELEDSGVYFCASSPIGQPNEKLFFGSGTQLSVL.

The chain uses TRBV18 and TRBJ2-2, with 9 nucleotides matching TRBD1. The CDR3 is 17 amino acids. The germline V gene encodes CDR1 KGHSH and CDR2 LQKENI. V was clipped by 5 bases and J by 3 bases; unmatched bases: 10. CDR3 protein: CASSTDTGGLYTGELFF. Here the CDR3 DNA reads TGTGCCAGCTCAACCGATACAGGGGGCTTGTACACCGGGGAGCTGTTTTTT. Complete variable domain (other parts from reference TRBV18 and TRBJ2-2): NAGVMQNPRHLVRRRGQEARLRCSPMKGHSHVYWYRQLPEEGLKFMVYLQKENIIDESGMPKERFSAEFPKEGPSILRIQQVVRGDSAAYFCASSTDTGGLYTGELFFGEGSRLTVL.

The chain has TRBV11-3 and TRBJ2-3; 13 bases map to TRBD2. V shed 4 bases, J shed 3 bases, and the junction held 4 bases outside the gene matches. The CDR3 extends over 16 amino acids. The germline gives CDR1 SGHNT, CDR2 YENEEA. The DNA for the CDR3 is TGTGCCAGCAGCTCGGGACTAGCGGGAATGACAGATACGCAGTATTTT. Translation gives CASSSGLAGMTDTQYF.

This clone has more than one count but fewer than ten. The V call is TRBV4-1, the J call TRBJ1-2; D perhaps matches TRBD1 (6 bases). The germline gives CDR1 MGHRA, CDR2 YSYEKL. V lost 3 bases and J lost 5, with 16 bases in between. The CDR3 runs 15 residues. The CDR3 sequence is CASSQSGGRSYGYTF. The CDR3 DNA sequence: TGCGCCAGCAGCCAGTCCGGGGGGCGATCATATGGCTACACCTTC.

The rearrangement links TRBV10-1 to TRBJ2-7; no definite D call. Deletions cut 0 bases from V and 0 bases from J, with 9 bases between. The CDR3 totals 15 residues. CDR1 WNHNN and CDR2 SYGVQD come from the germline V gene (reference sequence). CDR3 nucleotides: TGCGCCAGCAGTGAGTCGGGAATGAGCTCCTACGAGCAGTACTTC. Amino acids: CASSESGMSSYEQYF.

The gene calls are TRBV7-2 and TRBJ2-7; 7 bases fit TRBD2. Germline assignment: CDR1 SGHTA and CDR2 FQGNSA. The V segment lost 1 base and the J segment 1 base; nucleotides outside the gene matches: 4. The CDR3 loop spans 15 amino acids. CDR3 loop: CASSLVREGSYEQYF. The DNA for the CDR3 is TGTGCCAGCAGCTTAGTCAGGGAGGGTTCCTACGAGCAGTACTTC. Variable domain in full (rest from reference TRBV7-2 and TRBJ2-7): GAGVSQSPSNKVTEKGKDVELRCDPISGHTALYWYRQSLGQGLEFLIYFQGNSAPDKSGLPSDRFSAERTGGSVSTLTIQRTQQEDSAVYLCASSLVREGSYEQYFGPGTRLTVT.

V is TRBV6-5 and J is TRBJ2-3, with a weak D call TRBD2 (7 bases). CDR3 length: 15 residues. CDR1 and CDR2 (germline): MNHEY, SVGAGI. V dropped 4 bases and J dropped 5 bases, with 16 bases sitting between them. As DNA, the CDR3 is TGTGCCAGCAGTTCCAGTCGGGGGGCAGGAGATACGCAGTATTTT. Encoded protein: CASSSSRGAGDTQYF.

The genes are TRBV6-1 and TRBJ2-3, with D maybe TRBD1 (6 bases). Trimming took 7 bases from V and 6 from J, leaving 17 bases between them. The CDR3 length is 14 residues. The V gene's germline CDR1 is MNHNS and CDR2 SASEGT. The CDR3 protein is CASKRDTQMDTQYF. The CDR3 nucleotides are TGTGCCAGCAAGAGGGACACGCAAATGGATACGCAGTATTTT.

The V and J genes are TRBV18 and TRBJ2-7; D call uncertain. CDR3 length: 13 amino acids. The V and J ends lost 2 bases and 7 bases respectively, with 12 bases between them. CDR1 and CDR2 (germline): KGHSH, LQKENI. This CDR3 is CASSPGPPGEQYF. The CDR3 bases are TGTGCCAGCTCACCAGGGCCCCCCGGGGAGCAGTACTTC.

This chain uses TRBV9 with TRBJ1-2, with unresolved D. The germline gives CDR1 SGDLS, CDR2 YYNGEE. Deletions cut 1 base from V and 4 bases from J, with 14 bases between. The CDR3 is 15 residues long. The CDR3 protein is CASSVMPGRTYGYTF. DNA of the CDR3: TGTGCCAGCAGCGTAATGCCAGGACGAACCTATGGCTACACCTTC.

In its sample, this clone was seen a few times. The gene calls are TRBV5-4 and TRBJ2-3; 11 bases line up with TRBD2. Trimming at V came to 0 bases and at J to 6 bases, leaving 3 bases not matched to a gene. CDR1 SGHNT and CDR2 YYREEE come from the germline V gene (reference sequence). The CDR3 length is 15 residues. CDR3 sequence reads: CASSLVGLAADTQYF. Here the CDR3 DNA reads TGTGCCAGCAGCTTGGTGGGACTAGCGGCGGATACGCAGTATTTT.

In DNA, the CDR3 is TGTGCCAGCAGCCACAGGACATCCGGGAACACTGAAGCTTTCTTT. This sequence encodes CASSHRTSGNTEAFF. V is TRBV6-5 and J is TRBJ1-1, with TRBD1 as a possible D gene (5 bases). Per germline, CDR1 MNHEY and CDR2 SVGAGI. The CDR3 length is 15 residues. V was shortened by 6 bases and J by 1 base, with 15 bases between the two germline ends.

The chain joins TRBV7-9 to TRBJ1-2; tentatively, D is TRBD1 (6 bases). Germline CDR1 is SEHNR and CDR2 is FQNEAQ (reference sequence). There are 15 residues in the CDR3. V gave up 2 bases and J gave up 3 bases, with 13 bases separating them. The CDR3 here is CASSLTGSMDYGYTF. The CDR3 DNA reads as TGTGCCAGCAGCTTAACAGGGTCGATGGACTATGGCTACACCTTC.

This chain uses TRBV28 with TRBJ1-5; the D gene is possibly TRBD1 (6 bases). Germline CDR1 MDHEN, CDR2 SYDVKM. Trimming removed 2 bases at V and 7 bases at J, with 12 bases between. CDR3 length: 14 residues. The DNA for the CDR3 is TGTGCCAGCAGTTTAACAGGGTATCAACAGCCCCAGCATTTT. Its protein product is CASSLTGYQQPQHF.

The chain couples TRBV10-1 to TRBJ1-1; D gene uncertain. Germline CDR1 is WNHNN and CDR2 is SYGVQD (reference sequence). The CDR3 length is 14 residues. V lost 0 bases to trimming and J lost 1 base, with 6 bases between them. The CDR3 loop reads CASSESLPNTEAFF. The CDR3 nucleotides are TGCGCCAGCAGTGAGTCTTTGCCGAACACTGAAGCTTTCTTT.

The CDR3 loop is CASSFGGSQVDTQYF. CDR3 nucleotides: TGTGCCAGCAGCTTTGGGGGGAGTCAGGTAGATACGCAGTATTTT. This chain uses TRBV7-6 with TRBJ2-3, with D possibly being TRBD2 (6 bases). V was cut by 3 bases and J by 5 bases, with 15 bases left in between. The CDR3 is made up of 15 amino acids. Germline assignment: CDR1 SGHVS and CDR2 FNYEAQ.

The chain has TRBV9 and TRBJ2-5; tentative D call: TRBD1 (5 bases). V lost 0 bases to trimming and J lost 1 base, with 10 bases between them. This CDR3 comprises 15 residues. Germline V gene sequence: CDR1 SGDLS, CDR2 YYNGEE. CDR3 coding DNA: TGTGCCAGCAGCGTAGCTCTGGACACCCAAGAGACCCAGTACTTC. Protein product: CASSVALDTQETQYF.

The chain employs TRBV7-2 and TRBJ1-5; 8 nucleotides line up with TRBD1. V trimming: 6 bases; J trimming: 7 bases; junction bases outside the gene matches: 5. The CDR3 covers 13 residues. Germline values: CDR1 SGHTA, CDR2 FQGNSA. As DNA, the CDR3 is TGTGCCAGCAGAAAGGACAGGGTACAGCCCCAGCATTTT. Protein: CASRKDRVQPQHF.

The chain employs TRBV28 and TRBJ2-2; TRBD1 aligns across 7 bases. V was clipped by 4 bases and J by 0 bases; unmatched bases: 5. This CDR3 is built from 16 residues. Germline CDR1 and CDR2: MDHEN and SYDVKM. CDR3 region: CASSSPRGTNTGELFF. In DNA form, the CDR3 reads TGTGCCAGCAGTTCCCCCAGGGGGACGAACACCGGGGAGCTGTTTTTT.

The CDR3 DNA reads as TGTGCCATCAGTGAGTCCGGACTAGCGGGAGGGCCGCTCGAGCAGTACTTC. Protein sequence: CAISESGLAGGPLEQYF. This rearrangement joins TRBV10-3 to TRBJ2-7; 15 bases match TRBD2. Germline lookup yields CDR1 ENHRY and CDR2 SYGVKD. V was pared by 0 bases and J by 6 bases, with 6 bases of the junction left unmatched. The CDR3 is 17 residues long.

This chain joins TRBV5-1 and TRBJ2-7; 7 nucleotides agree with TRBD2. The V gene's germline CDR1 is SGHRS and CDR2 YFSETQ. CDR3 length equals 15 residues. Trimming at V came to 1 base and at J to 6 bases, leaving 10 bases not matched to a gene. CDR3 sequence: CASSLLRREVSEQYF. The CDR3 DNA is TGCGCCAGCAGCTTGTTACGTCGGGAGGTCTCCGAGCAGTACTTC.